This T cell receptor (beta chain) was profiled in a study of identical twins. Study-level points and caveats: Alpha sequences out of frame and shared by twins had excess low generation probability.

Remarks on this clonotype: As yet, its antigen is unknown.

This CDR3 comprises 12 residues. Germline CDR1 DFQATT, CDR2 SNEGSKA (reference sequence). MiXCR, applied by TCRdb to the 5' RACE reads, yields one record per CDR3 protein. This table has 600,000 to 700,000 distinct CDR3 sequences, about 20% appearing once. The sample was also reused in another study, on T cells expressing NK-cell markers. As that report states: For several donors, these clonotypes were likewise the leading ones in the CD3+CD56-NKG2C+ fraction.

Sequenced input: PBMCs. The chain links TRBV20-1 to TRBJ2-3, with D perhaps TRBD1 or TRBD2 (5 bases each). The receptor's source is a woman between 18 and 30 years old in good health. The CDR3 sequence: CSGTEMRDTQYF. In DNA form, the CDR3 reads TGCAGCGGGACCGAGATGAGAGATACGCAGTATTTT.